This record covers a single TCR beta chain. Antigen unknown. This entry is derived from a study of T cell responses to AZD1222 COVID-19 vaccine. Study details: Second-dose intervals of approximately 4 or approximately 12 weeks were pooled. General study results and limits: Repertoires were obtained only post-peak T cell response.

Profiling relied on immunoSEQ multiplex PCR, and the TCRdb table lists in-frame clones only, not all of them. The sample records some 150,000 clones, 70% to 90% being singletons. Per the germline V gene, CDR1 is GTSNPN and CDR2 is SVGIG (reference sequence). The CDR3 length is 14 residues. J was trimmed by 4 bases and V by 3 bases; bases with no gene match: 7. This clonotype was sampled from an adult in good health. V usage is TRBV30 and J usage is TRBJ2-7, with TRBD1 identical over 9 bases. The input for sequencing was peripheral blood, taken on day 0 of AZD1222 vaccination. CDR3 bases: TGTGCCTGGAGCGACAGGGGGATAAGGTACGAGCAGTACTTC. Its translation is CAWSDRGIRYEQYF.